This record concerns one TCR beta chain sequence. These data come from a study of blood T cell repertoires in COVID-19. Study summary: Sample material is recorded as cDNA or gDNA derived from T cells, B-cell-depleted T cells, or PBMCs.

The CDR3 has 16 amino acids. Germline-derived CDR1 and CDR2 are SGHNT and YYREEE (reference sequence). V shed 1 base, J shed 7 bases, and the junction held 5 bases outside the gene matches. In the study's own analysis: Counts of nucleated cells, estimated from reference gene primer amplification, were obtained. Sequencing was performed with immunoSEQ multiplex PCR; in TCRdb, only in-frame clones are kept and a portion is missing. Clone size and the V and J calls come from that table; the DNA yielded D and trimming. The table records over 80,000 clones, around 87% of them present only once. Material: peripheral blood. The sequence was collected from a human donor in a cohort sampled during active COVID-19. The chain links TRBV5-4 to TRBJ2-2; 12 bases are a match to TRBD2. In nucleotides, the CDR3 is TGTGCCAGCAGCTTGTTACTAGCGGGAGGCAGCGGGGAGCTGTTTTTT. Its translation is CASSLLLAGGSGELFF. Combining the CDR3 with reference TRBV5-4 and TRBJ2-2 gives the whole variable domain ETGVTQSPTHLIKTRGQQVTLRCSSQSGHNTVSWYQQALGQGPQFIFQYYREEENGRGNFPPRFSGLQFPNYSSELNVNALELDDSALYLCASSLLLAGGSGELFFGEGSRLTVL.